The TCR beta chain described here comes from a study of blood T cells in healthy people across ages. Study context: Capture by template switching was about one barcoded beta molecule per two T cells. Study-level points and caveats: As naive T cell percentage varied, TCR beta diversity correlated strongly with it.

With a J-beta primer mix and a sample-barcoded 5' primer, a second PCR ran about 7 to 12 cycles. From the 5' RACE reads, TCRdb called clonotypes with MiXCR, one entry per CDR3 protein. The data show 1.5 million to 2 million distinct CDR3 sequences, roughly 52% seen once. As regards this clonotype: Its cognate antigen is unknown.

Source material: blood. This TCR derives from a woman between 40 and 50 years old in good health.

CDR3 residues: CASSLDGWAGRYDTQYF. The CDR3 DNA reads as TGTGCCAGCAGCTTAGATGGGTGGGCAGGGAGGTATGATACGCAGTATTTT. The chain is built from TRBV11-2 and TRBJ2-3; a weak D match, TRBD2 (6 bases). The CDR3 contains 17 residues. CDR1 SGHAT and CDR2 FQNNGV come from the germline V gene. The V end was cut by 0 bases, the J end by 6 bases, with 19 bases between.